The clone carrying this T cell receptor beta chain has more than one count but fewer than ten. TCRdb re-analysed the RT-PCR reads in MiXCR, keeping a single row per CDR3 protein. The sample yields 550,000 to 750,000 distinct CDR3 sequences, approximately 15% seen once. The germline gives CDR1 DFQATT, CDR2 SNEGSKA (reference sequence). V gave up 5 bases and J gave up 3 bases; unmatched junction bases: 12. The CDR3 is 16 residues long. The chain couples TRBV20-1 to TRBJ2-2; 7 positions match TRBD1. The receptor was isolated from a female donor in good health, serving as a healthy control. Input material: memory CD4+ T cells from blood. As DNA, the CDR3 is TGCAGTGCTCAGGACAGGCGAATGCATTACACCGGGGAGCTGTTTTTT. Translation: CSAQDRRMHYTGELFF.